One and the same sample provided the 6 T cell receptor beta chains below, sequenced in a study of molecular identifiers for immune sequencing clone quantification. A single record per CDR3 protein comes from TCRdb applying MiXCR to the PCR reads. The sample contains about 100,000 distinct CDR3 sequences, around 20% of which appear only once. Source material: naive CD8+ T cells from blood, with Jurkat cell RNA spiked in. Documented subset: FACS-sorted CD8+CD4-CCR7+CD45RA+ naive T cells. Receptors were obtained from a human donor in good health. Some libraries in this study had Jurkat cell RNA spiked in.

This clonotype was seen many times. The V and J genes are TRBV28 and TRBJ2-7; 9 positions agree with TRBD1. The trim removed 7 bases at V and 2 bases at J, leaving 6 bases unmatched. CDR3 length: 14 amino acids. Per the germline V gene, CDR1 is MDHEN and CDR2 is SYDVKM. The CDR3 bases are TGTGCCAGCATCGACAGGGGGTCTGCCTACGAGCAGTACTTC. It encodes CASIDRGSAYEQYF.

With regard to this clonotype: A much more abundant neighbour one base away suggests this may be a read error. V usage is TRBV7-9 and J usage is TRBJ1-3; possibly TRBD1 for D (6 bases). The germline V gene has CDR1 SEHNR and CDR2 FQNEAQ (reference sequence). This CDR3 has 14 amino acids. The DNA of the CDR3 is TGTGCCAGCGCACACGGGGGCACTGGACACACCATATATTTT. This encodes CASAHGGTGHTIYF.

This clonotype was found many times. This chain uses TRBV19 with TRBJ1-1; the D gene is possibly TRBD1 (5 bases). Per germline, CDR1 LNHDA and CDR2 SQIVND (reference sequence). The ends were cut back, 4 bases at V and 6 bases at J, with 9 bases in the middle. This CDR3 has 12 amino acids. The CDR3 DNA follows: TGTGCCAGTAGTAGAGGGACCGCTGAAGCTTTCTTT. It is translated as CASSRGTAEAFF.

V is TRBV30 and J is TRBJ1-2; tentative D call: TRBD1 (5 bases). The CDR3 sequence is 13 residues long. With 5 bases removed from V and 0 bases from J, the gap between germline ends came to 10 bases. Germline CDR1 GTSNPN, CDR2 SVGIG (reference sequence). CDR3 nucleotides: TGTGCCTGGGACCGGACACCTAACTATGGCTACACCTTC. It yields the protein CAWDRTPNYGYTF.

This clonotype was picked up many times. The chain couples TRBV27 to TRBJ2-3; unclear D gene. V shed 0 bases and J shed 4 bases, with 5 bases lying between them. Looked up from germline, CDR1 is MNHEY and CDR2 is SMNVEV (reference sequence). The CDR3 has 13 amino acids. As DNA, the CDR3 is TGTGCCAGCAGTTTATCTGTGGCAGATACGCAGTATTTT. Its protein is CASSLSVADTQYF.

The table lists this clonotype with a few counts. The junction differs from germline at one of its ends, possibly a read error. The V and J genes are TRBV7-9 and TRBJ2-5; D uncertain. The CDR3 is made up of 13 amino acids. Germline V gene data show CDR1 as SEHNR and CDR2 as FQNEAQ (reference sequence). The CDR3 region has the DNA TGTGCCAGCAGCTTAGCGGACCAAGAGACCCGGTACTTC. Protein: CASSLADQETRYF.